Listed here are 14 T cell receptor beta chains from one sample, sequenced in a study of PD-L1 blockade in urothelial cancer. Stated time point: peripheral blood 6 weeks after treatment start. The repertoire was sequenced with immunoSEQ multiplex PCR; TCRdb's copy has only in-frame clones and lacks some. The repertoire holds around 30,000 clones, with roughly 84% as singletons. Sequencing was performed on PBMCs, taken around atezolizumab (anti-PD-L1) treatment. The receptors originated from a man aged 65-85 years with urothelial cancer.

The chain recombines TRBV9 with TRBJ2-5, with D perhaps TRBD2 (5 bases). The CDR3 loop spans 15 amino acids. Trimming pared 1 base from V and 2 bases from J, leaving 12 bases between. CDR1 is SGDLS, CDR2 YYNGEE, per germline. CDR3 region: CASSVNPGSQETQYF. The CDR3 nucleotides read TGTGCCAGCAGCGTAAATCCGGGATCACAAGAGACCCAGTACTTC.

This chain links TRBV5-6 with TRBJ2-1, with 9 bases that match TRBD1. Germline CDR1 SGHDT, CDR2 YYEEEE. V gave up 3 bases and J gave up 11 bases; unmatched junction bases: 3. The CDR3 is made up of 12 amino acids. The CDR3: CASSSGQGKQFF. Here the CDR3 DNA reads TGTGCCAGCAGCTCTGGACAGGGGAAGCAGTTCTTC.

This clone is termed medium-sized. The chain carries TRBV6-4 and TRBJ2-2, with D possibly being TRBD1 (6 bases). The ends were cut back, 5 bases at V and 2 bases at J, with 9 bases in the middle. The CDR3 length is 14 residues. Per the germline V gene, CDR1 is MRHNA and CDR2 is SNTAGT. CDR3 residues: CASSTGTNTGELFF. In DNA form, the CDR3 reads TGTGCCAGCAGTACCGGGACAAACACCGGGGAGCTGTTTTTT.

The chain carries TRBV6-6 and TRBJ2-7; the match to TRBD1 covers 9 bases. The CDR3 is 15 amino acids. Trimming took 0 bases from V and 5 from J; bases not matched to a gene: 5. Germline V CDR1 and CDR2: MNHNY, SVGAGI (reference sequence). The CDR3 spells CASSYSGTGRDEQYF. CDR3 sequence (DNA): TGTGCCAGCAGTTACTCGGGGACAGGGAGGGACGAGCAGTACTTC.

V is TRBV7-2 and J is TRBJ2-1, with 8 nucleotides matching TRBD2. The V gene end was trimmed by 2 bases and the J gene end by 7 bases; junction bases not matched to a gene: 1. The CDR3 totals 13 residues. Germline V gene data show CDR1 as SGHTA and CDR2 as FQGNSA. CDR3 in amino acids: CASSLLAGNEQFF. For the CDR3, the DNA is TGTGCCAGCAGCTTATTAGCGGGGAATGAGCAGTTCTTC.

The chain uses TRBV4-3 and TRBJ1-6, with TRBD1 matching 8 bases. The CDR3 extends over 15 amino acids. After removal of 1 base from V and 6 bases from J, the junction contained 2 bases not matched to a gene. CDR1 and CDR2 from the germline V gene are LGHNA and YSLEER. CDR3: CASSQVGQANSPLHF. In DNA form, the CDR3 reads TGCGCCAGCAGCCAAGTGGGACAGGCTAATTCACCCCTCCACTTT.

This chain uses TRBV4-2 with TRBJ1-5; D is perhaps TRBD1 (5 bases). The CDR3 length is 14 residues. Germline lookup yields CDR1 LGHNA and CDR2 YNFKEQ. V lost 0 bases and J lost 2, with 5 bases in between. CDR3 coding DNA: TGTGCCAGCAGCCAAGAAGGGGGCAATCAGCCCCAGCATTTT. The encoded protein is CASSQEGGNQPQHF.

This clone has just one count. V gene TRBV4-3 combines with J gene TRBJ1-2; TRBD1 matches at 9 bases. Trimming at V came to 3 bases and at J to 1 base, leaving 6 bases not matched to a gene. The length of the CDR3 is 16 residues. CDR1 LGHNA and CDR2 YSLEER come from the germline V gene. The CDR3 coding sequence is TGCGCCAGCAGCCAGTCCGGGACAGGGCTTAACTATGGCTACACCTTC. This codes for CASSQSGTGLNYGYTF.

Only a few counts were recorded for this clone. The gene calls are TRBV4-2 and TRBJ2-2; D perhaps matches TRBD2 (6 bases). The CDR3 contains 17 residues. CDR1 LGHNA and CDR2 YNFKEQ come from the germline V gene. Trimming stripped 0 bases from V and 3 bases from J, with 14 bases between. This chain's CDR3 is CASSQDRERADTGELFF. The CDR3 nucleotides read TGTGCCAGCAGCCAAGATAGAGAGCGGGCGGACACCGGGGAGCTGTTTTTT.

CDR3 in DNA: TGTGCCAGCACCGAGGCCGCAGGGGGACCCTACGAGCAGTACTTC. Translating it yields CASTEAAGGPYEQYF. J is TRBJ2-7 and V is TRBV6-5, with TRBD1 matching over 7 bases. Germline CDR1 MNHEY, CDR2 SVGAGI. V dropped 7 bases and J dropped 2; count of bases not matched to a gene: 11. The CDR3 has 15 amino acids.

This chain links TRBV11-3 with TRBJ2-1; 13 nucleotides match TRBD2. The CDR3 consists of 13 residues. V dropped 5 bases and J dropped 13; count of bases not matched to a gene: 5. The germline V gene has CDR1 SGHNT and CDR2 YENEEA. The CDR3 DNA reads as TGTGCCAGCAGCCCGGGACTAGCGGGACCCCAGTTCTTC. This sequence encodes CASSPGLAGPQFF.

The chain uses TRBV6-5 and TRBJ2-1, with 7 bases matching TRBD2. The CDR3 consists of 14 residues. V was clipped by 0 bases and J by 8 bases; unmatched bases: 4. Germline V lookup: CDR1 MNHEY, CDR2 SVGAGI. The CDR3 loop is CASSYSGGSDEQFF. CDR3 bases: TGTGCCAGCAGTTACTCGGGCGGGAGCGATGAGCAGTTCTTC.

The V and J genes are TRBV7-9 and TRBJ1-1, with TRBD1 matching 8 bases. Germline CDR1 reads SEHNR; CDR2 reads FQNEAQ (reference sequence). The CDR3 is made up of 14 amino acids. Trimming at V came to 8 bases and at J to 10 bases, leaving 15 bases not matched to a gene. The CDR3 reads CASSLLTGVPRAFF. CDR3 DNA sequence: TGTGCCAGCTCTTTGCTGACAGGGGTCCCCCGAGCTTTCTTT.

Only a few counts were recorded for this clone. The rearrangement links TRBV7-2 to TRBJ2-1; D remains unclear. CDR1 and CDR2 (germline): SGHTA, FQGNSA. The CDR3 sequence is 13 residues long. V dropped 5 bases and J dropped 9 bases, with 14 bases sitting between them. The CDR3: CASSTDPRIEQFF. The CDR3 region has the DNA TGTGCCAGCAGCACAGACCCACGGATTGAGCAGTTCTTC. Full variable domain (missing parts from reference TRBV7-2 and TRBJ2-1): GAGVSQSPSNKVTEKGKDVELRCDPISGHTALYWYRQSLGQGLEFLIYFQGNSAPDKSGLPSDRFSAERTGGSVSTLTIQRTQQEDSAVYLCASSTDPRIEQFFGPGTRLTVL.